This TCR beta chain stems from a study of OX40 agonist ivuxolimab in advanced cancers. Background for the entire study: Ivuxolimab was a fully human IgG2 agonistic monoclonal antibody targeting the costimulatory receptor OX40 (CD134). Intravenous ivuxolimab was administered to patients every 2 weeks at six dose levels: 0.01, 0.1, 0.3, 1.5, 3 and 10 mg/kg. Of the roughly 51 dose-escalation patients, hepatocellular carcinoma was present in approximately 20, melanoma in approximately 15, renal cell carcinoma in 9 and head and neck cancer in 9. A male proportion of around 83% and a mean age of 60 years, ranging from about 20 to 79, were recorded for the dose-escalation cohort. Patients were allowed to have had prior anti-PD-1, anti-PD-L1 or anti-CTLA-4 therapy, and more than 30% of the dose-escalation patients had previously received checkpoint inhibitors. Partial responses were achieved by three dose-escalation patients, of whom one had hepatocellular carcinoma and two had cutaneous melanoma. Peripheral TCRbeta sequencing aimed to test whether ivuxolimab altered TCR sequence diversity and caused clonal T-cell expansion. The paper covers the monotherapy dose-escalation part of the phase I ivuxolimab trial, which included N ≈ 54 patients. General findings and caveats noted by the study authors: Low levels of normalized T-cell clonal expansion were also shown by some nonresponding patients. In partial responders in the 0.1-3.0 mg/kg groups, normalized peripheral clonal expansion was found to be among the lowest, especially among CD8+ T cells. On average, CD8+ T cells showed more expanded clones than CD4+ T cells after ivuxolimab. At doses from 0.1 to 3.0 mg/kg, clonal expansion was seen in both CD4+ and CD8+ blood T cells between baseline and week 6. Which antigens the clonally expanded peripheral T cells were specific for was not determined.

Genomic DNA was extracted from sorted cells for sequencing of the TCRbeta CDR3 region. The immunoSEQ Assay was used to sequence the TCRbeta CDR3 regions. In TCRdb, the immuneACCESS table is reduced to in-frame sequences with V and J assigned. These tables do not hold every clone; where another copy was compared, an unresolved V gene accounts for under half, and the others remain unexplained. The sample table shows roughly 35,000 clones, and approximately 78% are seen once. The top ten hold about a fifth of the sample. This clone showed up just once. The antigen it recognizes is unknown. No per-base quality is available; no much larger clone lies one base away. CDR1 and CDR2 were assigned from the germline V gene as SGHVS and FQNEAQ. The CDR3 sequence holds 15 residues, the cysteine and phenylalanine included. The entry retains the CDR3 DNA only, 45 bases that are in frame from base 1. V gives up 5 bases and J gives up 2 bases, and the segment between their germline ends measures 15 bases.

Patients with autoimmune disease history or receiving systemic immunosuppression were excluded from the trial. Peripheral blood for TCR sequencing was drawn from every dose cohort at baseline, at cycle 4 day 1 and at cycle 7 day 1. The samples were drawn from a first-in-human, open-label, multicenter phase I dose-escalation trial of ivuxolimab. The trial enrolled adults with locally advanced or metastatic head and neck squamous cell, hepatocellular, melanoma or renal cell carcinoma. CD4+ and CD8+ T cells were sorted separately from peripheral blood before TCR sequencing. The receptor was isolated from an adult with an advanced solid tumor such as melanoma, head and neck, liver or kidney cancer. Recombination joined TRBV7-8 with TRBJ2-5, with TRBD1 tentatively as D gene (5 bases match). Sequenced material: CD4+ or CD8+ T cells sorted from blood, taken in a trial of the OX40 agonist ivuxolimab. The CDR3: CASSPDSQLQETQYF. At the DNA level, the sequence is TGTGCCAGCAGCCCCGACAGCCAGTTACAAGAGACCCAGTACTTC.